This T cell receptor beta chain appears in the sequencing data of a study of blood T cell repertoires in COVID-19. Across the study: Samples taken during acute and convalescent COVID-19 were collected in the United States, Italy and Spain. From T cells, B-cell-depleted T cells, or PBMCs came the material, which was cDNA or gDNA.

J was trimmed by 5 bases and V by 4 bases; bases with no gene match: 4. CDR1 is SGHRS and CDR2 is YFSETQ in the germline V gene. This CDR3 contains 15 residues. Seattle cases were enrolled at active infection and followed longitudinally. How the authors handled the data: Estimation of nucleated cell counts was performed using reference gene primer amplification. Sequencing used immunoSEQ multiplex PCR; TCRdb keeps in-frame clones, though not all of them. That table gives V, J and clone size, and the DNA gave D and trimming. The sample carries about 300,000 clones, roughly 89% recorded once. The sample comprised peripheral blood. The receptor was isolated from a woman aged 25 to 39 with COVID-19, enrolled during active disease. The V gene is TRBV5-1, the J gene TRBJ2-5, with TRBD2 matching over 14 bases. CDR3 sequence: CASSRWTSGGETQYF. The CDR3 DNA reads as TGCGCCAGCAGCCGCTGGACTAGCGGGGGGGAGACCCAGTACTTC.